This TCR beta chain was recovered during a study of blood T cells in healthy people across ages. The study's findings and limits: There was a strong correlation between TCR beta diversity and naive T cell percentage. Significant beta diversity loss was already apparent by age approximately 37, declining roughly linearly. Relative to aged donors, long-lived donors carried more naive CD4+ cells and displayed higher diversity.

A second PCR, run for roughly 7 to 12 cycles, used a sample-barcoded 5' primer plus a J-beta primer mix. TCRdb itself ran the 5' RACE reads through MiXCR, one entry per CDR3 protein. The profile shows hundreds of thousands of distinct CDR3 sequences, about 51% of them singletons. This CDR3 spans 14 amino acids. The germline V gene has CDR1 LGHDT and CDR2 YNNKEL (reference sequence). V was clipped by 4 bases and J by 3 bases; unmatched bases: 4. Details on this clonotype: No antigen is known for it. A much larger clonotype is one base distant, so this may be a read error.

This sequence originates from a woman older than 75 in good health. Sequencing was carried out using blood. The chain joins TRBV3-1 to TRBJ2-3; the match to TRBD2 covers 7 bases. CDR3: CASSRGTITDTQYF. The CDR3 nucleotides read TGTGCCAGCAGCCGCGGGACTATTACAGATACGCAGTATTTT.